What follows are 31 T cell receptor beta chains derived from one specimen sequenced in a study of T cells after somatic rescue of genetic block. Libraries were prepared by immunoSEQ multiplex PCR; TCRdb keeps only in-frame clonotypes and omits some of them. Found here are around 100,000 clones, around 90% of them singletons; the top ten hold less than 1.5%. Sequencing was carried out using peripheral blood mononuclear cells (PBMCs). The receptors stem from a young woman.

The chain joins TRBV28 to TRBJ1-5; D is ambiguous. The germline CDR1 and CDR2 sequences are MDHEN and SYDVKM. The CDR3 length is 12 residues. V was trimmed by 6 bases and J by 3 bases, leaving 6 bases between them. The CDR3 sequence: CASSPPNQPQHF. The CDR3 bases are TGTGCCAGCAGCCCCCCCAATCAGCCCCAGCATTTT. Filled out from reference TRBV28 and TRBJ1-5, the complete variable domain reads DVKVTQSSRYLVKRTGEKVFLECVQDMDHENMFWYRQDPGLGLRLIYFSYDVKMKEKGDIPEGYSVSREKKERFSLILESASTNQTSMYLCASSPPNQPQHFGDGTRLSIL.

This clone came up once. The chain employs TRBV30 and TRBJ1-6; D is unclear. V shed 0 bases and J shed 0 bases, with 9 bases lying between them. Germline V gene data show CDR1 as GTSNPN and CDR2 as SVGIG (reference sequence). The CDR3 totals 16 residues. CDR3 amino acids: CAWSVRASSYNSPLHF. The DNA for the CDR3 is TGTGCCTGGAGTGTCAGAGCGAGCTCCTATAATTCACCCCTCCACTTT.

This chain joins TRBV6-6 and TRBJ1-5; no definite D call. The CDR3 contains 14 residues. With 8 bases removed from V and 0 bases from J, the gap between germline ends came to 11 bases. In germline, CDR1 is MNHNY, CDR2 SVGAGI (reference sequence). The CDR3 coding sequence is TGTGCCAGCTGTGGAGGTTATAGCAATCAGCCCCAGCATTTT. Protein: CASCGGYSNQPQHF.

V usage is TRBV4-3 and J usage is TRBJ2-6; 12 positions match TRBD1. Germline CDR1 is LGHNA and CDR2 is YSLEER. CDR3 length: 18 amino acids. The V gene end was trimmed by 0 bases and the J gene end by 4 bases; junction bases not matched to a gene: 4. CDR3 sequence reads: CASSQDAGQGAGANVLTF. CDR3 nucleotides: TGCGCCAGCAGCCAAGATGCGGGACAGGGGGCAGGGGCCAACGTCCTGACTTTC.

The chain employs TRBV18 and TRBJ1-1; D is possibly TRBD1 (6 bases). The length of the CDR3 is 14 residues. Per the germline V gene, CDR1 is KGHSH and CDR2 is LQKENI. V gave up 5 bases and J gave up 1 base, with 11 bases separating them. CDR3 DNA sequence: TGTGCCAGCTCATCATACAGGGAGAACACTGAAGCTTTCTTT. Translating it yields CASSSYRENTEAFF.

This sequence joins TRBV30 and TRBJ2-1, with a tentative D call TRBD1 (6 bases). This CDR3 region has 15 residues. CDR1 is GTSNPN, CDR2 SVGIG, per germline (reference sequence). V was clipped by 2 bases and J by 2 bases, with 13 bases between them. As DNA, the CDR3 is TGTGCCTGGAGTTTGTCGGGACACACCTACAATGAGCAGTTCTTC. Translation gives CAWSLSGHTYNEQFF. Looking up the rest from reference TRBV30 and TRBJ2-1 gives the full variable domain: SQTIHQWPATLVQPVGSPLSLECTVEGTSNPNLYWYRQAAGRGLQLLFYSVGIGQISSEVPQNLSASRPQDRQFILSSKKLLLSDSGFYLCAWSLSGHTYNEQFFGPGTRLTVL.

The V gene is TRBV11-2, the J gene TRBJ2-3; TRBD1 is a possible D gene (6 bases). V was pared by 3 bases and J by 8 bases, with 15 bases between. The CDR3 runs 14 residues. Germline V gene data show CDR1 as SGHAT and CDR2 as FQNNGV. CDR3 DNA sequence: TGTGCCAGCAGCTTCCCAGGGGCTCGGGTTACGCAGTATTTT. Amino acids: CASSFPGARVTQYF. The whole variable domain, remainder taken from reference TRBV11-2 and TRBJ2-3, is EAGVAQSPRYKIIEKRQSVAFWCNPISGHATLYWYQQILGQGPKLLIQFQNNGVVDDSQLPKDRFSAERLKGVDSTLKIQPAKLEDSAVYLCASSFPGARVTQYFGPGTRLTVL.

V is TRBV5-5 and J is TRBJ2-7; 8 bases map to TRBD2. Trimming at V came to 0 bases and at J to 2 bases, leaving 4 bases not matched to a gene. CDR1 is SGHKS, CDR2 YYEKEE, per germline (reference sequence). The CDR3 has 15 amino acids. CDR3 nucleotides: TGTGCCAGCAGCTTGGTAACTAGCGGTCCCTACGAGCAGTACTTC. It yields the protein CASSLVTSGPYEQYF. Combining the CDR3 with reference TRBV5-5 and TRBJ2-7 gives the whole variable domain DAGVTQSPTHLIKTRGQQVTLRCSPISGHKSVSWYQQVLGQGPQFIFQYYEKEERGRGNFPDRFSARQFPNYSSELNVNALLLGDSALYLCASSLVTSGPYEQYFGPGTRLTVT.

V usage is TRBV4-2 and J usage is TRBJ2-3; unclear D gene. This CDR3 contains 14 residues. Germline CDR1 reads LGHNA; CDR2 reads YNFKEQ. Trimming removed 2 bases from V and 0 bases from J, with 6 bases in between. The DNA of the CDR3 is TGTGCCAGCAGCCAACTAATAAGCACAGATACGCAGTATTTT. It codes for CASSQLISTDTQYF.

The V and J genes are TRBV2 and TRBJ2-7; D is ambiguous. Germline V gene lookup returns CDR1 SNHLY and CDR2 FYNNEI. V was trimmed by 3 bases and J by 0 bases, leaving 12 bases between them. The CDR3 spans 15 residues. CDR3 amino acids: CASSDAVNPSYEQYF. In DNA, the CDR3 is TGTGCCAGCAGTGATGCGGTAAACCCCTCCTACGAGCAGTACTTC.

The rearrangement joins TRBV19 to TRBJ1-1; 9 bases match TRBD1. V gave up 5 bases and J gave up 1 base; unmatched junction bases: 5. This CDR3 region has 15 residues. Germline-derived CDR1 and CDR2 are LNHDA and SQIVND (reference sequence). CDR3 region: CASSVPGQGNTEAFF. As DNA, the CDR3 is TGTGCCAGTAGTGTACCGGGACAGGGGAACACTGAAGCTTTCTTT.

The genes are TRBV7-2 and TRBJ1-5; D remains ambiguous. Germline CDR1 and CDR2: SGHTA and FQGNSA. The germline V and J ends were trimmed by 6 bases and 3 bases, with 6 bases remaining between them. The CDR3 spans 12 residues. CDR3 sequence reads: CASSGPNQPQHF. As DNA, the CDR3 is TGTGCCAGCAGTGGGCCCAATCAGCCCCAGCATTTT.

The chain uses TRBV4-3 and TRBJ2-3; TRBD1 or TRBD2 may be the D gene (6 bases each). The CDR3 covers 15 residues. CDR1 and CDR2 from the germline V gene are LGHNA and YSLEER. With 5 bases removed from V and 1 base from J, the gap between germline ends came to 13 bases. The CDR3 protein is CASSEGGKGTDTQYF. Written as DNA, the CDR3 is TGCGCCAGCAGCGAAGGGGGGAAGGGCACAGATACGCAGTATTTT.

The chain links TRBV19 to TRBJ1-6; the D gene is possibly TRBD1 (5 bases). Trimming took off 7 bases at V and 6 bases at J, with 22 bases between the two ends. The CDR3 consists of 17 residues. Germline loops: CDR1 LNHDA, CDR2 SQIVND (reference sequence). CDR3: CASTPILSFGGNSPLHF. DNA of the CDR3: TGTGCCAGTACCCCTATTTTAAGCTTCGGGGGTAATTCACCCCTCCACTTT.

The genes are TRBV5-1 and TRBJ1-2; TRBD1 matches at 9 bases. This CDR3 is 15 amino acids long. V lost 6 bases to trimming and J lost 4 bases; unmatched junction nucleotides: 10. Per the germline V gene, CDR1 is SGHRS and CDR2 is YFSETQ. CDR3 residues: CASKGEGQGVYGYTF. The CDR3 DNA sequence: TGCGCCAGCAAAGGGGAGGGACAGGGCGTCTATGGCTACACCTTC.

The CDR3 spells CASSLEVLTDTQYF. The CDR3 nucleotides are TGTGCCAGCAGCTTGGAGGTCCTCACAGATACGCAGTATTTT. This chain uses TRBV5-5 with TRBJ2-3; D not certain. CDR1 is SGHKS, CDR2 YYEKEE, per germline (reference sequence). The CDR3 consists of 14 residues. Trimming removed 0 bases at V and 2 bases at J, with 7 bases between.

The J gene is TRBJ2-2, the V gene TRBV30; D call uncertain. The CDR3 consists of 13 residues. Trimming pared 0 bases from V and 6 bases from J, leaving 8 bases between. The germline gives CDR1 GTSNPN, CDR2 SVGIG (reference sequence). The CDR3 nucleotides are TGTGCCTGGAGTGTACTCCTGGCCGGGGAGCTGTTTTTT. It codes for CAWSVLLAGELFF.

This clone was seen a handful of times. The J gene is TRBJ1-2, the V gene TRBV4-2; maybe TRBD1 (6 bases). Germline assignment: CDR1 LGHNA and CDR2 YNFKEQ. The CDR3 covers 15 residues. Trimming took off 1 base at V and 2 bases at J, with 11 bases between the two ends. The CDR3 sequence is CASSQAPGVNYGYTF. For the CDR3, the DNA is TGTGCCAGCAGCCAAGCTCCAGGGGTAAACTATGGCTACACCTTC.

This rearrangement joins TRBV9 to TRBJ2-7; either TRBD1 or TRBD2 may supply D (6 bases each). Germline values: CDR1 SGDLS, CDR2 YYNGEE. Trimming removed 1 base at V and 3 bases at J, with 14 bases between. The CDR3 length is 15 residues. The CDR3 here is CASSVQPEGGYEQYF. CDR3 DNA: TGTGCCAGCAGCGTACAACCGGAGGGGGGCTACGAGCAGTACTTC.

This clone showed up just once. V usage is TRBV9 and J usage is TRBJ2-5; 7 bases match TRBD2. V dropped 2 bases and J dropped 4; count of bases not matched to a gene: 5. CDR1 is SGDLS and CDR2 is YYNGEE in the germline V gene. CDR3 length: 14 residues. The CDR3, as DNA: TGTGCCAGCAGCGTCGGGACTAAGGGAGAGACCCAGTACTTC. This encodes CASSVGTKGETQYF. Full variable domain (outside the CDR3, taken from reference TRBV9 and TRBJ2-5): DSGVTQTPKHLITATGQRVTLRCSPRSGDLSVYWYQQSLDQGLQFLIQYYNGEERAKGNILERFSAQQFPDLHSELNLSSLELGDSALYFCASSVGTKGETQYFGPGTRLLVL.

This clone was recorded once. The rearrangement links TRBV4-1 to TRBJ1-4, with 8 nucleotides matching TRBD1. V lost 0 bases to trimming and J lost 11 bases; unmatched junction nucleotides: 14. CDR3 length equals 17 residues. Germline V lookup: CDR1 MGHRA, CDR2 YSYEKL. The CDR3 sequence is CASSQDWVGQGVGKLFF. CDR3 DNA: TGCGCCAGCAGCCAAGATTGGGTCGGACAGGGAGTTGGGAAACTGTTTTTT.

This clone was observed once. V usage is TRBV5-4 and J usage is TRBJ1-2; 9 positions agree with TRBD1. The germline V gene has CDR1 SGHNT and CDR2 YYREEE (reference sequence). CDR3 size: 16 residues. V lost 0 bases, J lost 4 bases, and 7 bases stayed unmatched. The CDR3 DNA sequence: TGTGCCAGCAGCTTGGACAGGGGGCGCAGCACCTATGGCTACACCTTC. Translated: CASSLDRGRSTYGYTF.

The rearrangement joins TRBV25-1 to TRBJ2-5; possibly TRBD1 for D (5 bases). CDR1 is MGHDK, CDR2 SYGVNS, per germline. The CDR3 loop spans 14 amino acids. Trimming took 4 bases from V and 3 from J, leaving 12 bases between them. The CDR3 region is CASSAPGIEETQYF. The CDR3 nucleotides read TGTGCCAGCAGTGCACCAGGGATTGAAGAGACCCAGTACTTC.

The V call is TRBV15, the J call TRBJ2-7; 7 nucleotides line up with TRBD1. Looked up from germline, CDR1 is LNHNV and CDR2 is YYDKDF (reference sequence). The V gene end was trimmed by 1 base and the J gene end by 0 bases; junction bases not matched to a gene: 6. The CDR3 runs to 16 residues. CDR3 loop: CATSRVKGASSYEQYF. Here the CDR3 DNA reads TGTGCCACCAGCAGAGTTAAGGGGGCTAGCTCCTACGAGCAGTACTTC. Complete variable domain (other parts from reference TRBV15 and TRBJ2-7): DAMVIQNPRYQVTQFGKPVTLSCSQTLNHNVMYWYQQKSSQAPKLLFHYYDKDFNNEADTPDNFQSRRPNTSFCFLDIRSPGLGDTAMYLCATSRVKGASSYEQYFGPGTRLTVT.

The CDR3 sequence is CASGLTGPLDTQYF. The CDR3 nucleotides read TGCGCCAGCGGACTGACAGGACCTTTAGATACGCAGTATTTT. The chain couples TRBV5-1 to TRBJ2-3; weak D call: TRBD1 (6 bases). Per germline, CDR1 SGHRS and CDR2 YFSETQ. This CDR3 is built from 14 residues. V was clipped by 7 bases and J by 5 bases, with 17 bases between them. The full variable domain, with the rest looked up from reference TRBV5-1 and TRBJ2-3, is KAGVTQTPRYLIKTRGQQVTLSCSPISGHRSVSWYQQTPGQGLQFLFEYFSETQRNKGNFPGRFSGRQFSNSRSEMNVSTLELGDSALYLCASGLTGPLDTQYFGPGTRLTVL.

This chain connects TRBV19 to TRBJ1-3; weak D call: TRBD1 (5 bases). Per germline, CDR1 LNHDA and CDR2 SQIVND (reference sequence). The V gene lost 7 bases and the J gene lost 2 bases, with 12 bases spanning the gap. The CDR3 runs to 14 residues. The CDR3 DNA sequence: TGTGCCAGTAAGGATCGGACACCTGGAAACACCATATATTTT. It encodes CASKDRTPGNTIYF.

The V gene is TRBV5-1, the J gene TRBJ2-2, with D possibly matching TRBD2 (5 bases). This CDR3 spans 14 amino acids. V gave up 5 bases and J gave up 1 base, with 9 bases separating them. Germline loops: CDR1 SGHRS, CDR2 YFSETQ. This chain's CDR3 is CASRAAENTGELFF. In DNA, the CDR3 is TGCGCCAGCAGAGCAGCGGAGAACACCGGGGAGCTGTTTTTT.

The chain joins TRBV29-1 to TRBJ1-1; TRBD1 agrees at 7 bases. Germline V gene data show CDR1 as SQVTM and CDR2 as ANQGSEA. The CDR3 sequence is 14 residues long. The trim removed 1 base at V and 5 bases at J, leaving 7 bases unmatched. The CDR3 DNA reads TGCAGCGTTGAAGTGGGCAGGGGGGGAACTGAAGCTTTCTTT. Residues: CSVEVGRGGTEAFF. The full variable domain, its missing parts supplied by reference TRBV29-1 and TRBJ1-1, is SAVISQKPSRDICQRGTSLTIQCQVDSQVTMMFWYRQQPGQSLTLIATANQGSEATYESGFVIDKFPISRPNLTFSTLTVSNMSPEDSSIYLCSVEVGRGGTEAFFGQGTRLTVV.

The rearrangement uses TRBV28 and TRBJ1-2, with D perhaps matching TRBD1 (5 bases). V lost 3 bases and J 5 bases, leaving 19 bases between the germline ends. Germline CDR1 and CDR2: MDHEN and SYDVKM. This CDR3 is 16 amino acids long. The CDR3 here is CASSLLGISGGYGYTF. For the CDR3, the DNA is TGTGCCAGCAGTTTGTTAGGGATCAGCGGGGGATATGGCTACACCTTC.

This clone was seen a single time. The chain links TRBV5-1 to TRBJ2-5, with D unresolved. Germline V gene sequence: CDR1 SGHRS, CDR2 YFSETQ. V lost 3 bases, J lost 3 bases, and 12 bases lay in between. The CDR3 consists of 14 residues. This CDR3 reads CASSWTSRKETQYF. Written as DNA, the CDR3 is TGCGCCAGCAGCTGGACCTCTCGGAAAGAGACCCAGTACTTC.

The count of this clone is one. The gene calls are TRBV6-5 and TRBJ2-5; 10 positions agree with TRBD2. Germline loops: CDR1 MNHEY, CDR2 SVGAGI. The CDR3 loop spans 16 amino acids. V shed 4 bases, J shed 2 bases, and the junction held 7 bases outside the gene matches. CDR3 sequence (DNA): TGTGCCAGCAGTTTGGGGATAGCGGGGGGACAAGAGACCCAGTACTTC. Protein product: CASSLGIAGGQETQYF.